The sequence of this TCR beta chain was determined in a study of blood T cell repertoires in COVID-19. Germline V gene data show CDR1 as MNHEY and CDR2 as SVGAGI. V lost 2 bases and J 8 bases, leaving 16 bases between the germline ends. This CDR3 has 15 residues. Original processing notes: Quantification of nucleated cells was approximated via reference gene primer amplification. The data were produced by immunoSEQ multiplex PCR, yet TCRdb's version contains in-frame clones alone and is incomplete. The V and J calls and the clone size are those of that table, but D and trimming were determined from the DNA. The sample comprises about 120,000 clones, nearly 90% of which are singletons, and 4.8% rests with the top ten.

The TCR originated in a human donor in a cohort sampled during active COVID-19. The source material was peripheral blood. This chain connects TRBV6-5 to TRBJ1-3, with unresolved D. The CDR3 DNA follows: TGTGCCAGCAGTTACCAAGCGGGAGCGCGGGACACCATATATTTT. It is translated as CASSYQAGARDTIYF.